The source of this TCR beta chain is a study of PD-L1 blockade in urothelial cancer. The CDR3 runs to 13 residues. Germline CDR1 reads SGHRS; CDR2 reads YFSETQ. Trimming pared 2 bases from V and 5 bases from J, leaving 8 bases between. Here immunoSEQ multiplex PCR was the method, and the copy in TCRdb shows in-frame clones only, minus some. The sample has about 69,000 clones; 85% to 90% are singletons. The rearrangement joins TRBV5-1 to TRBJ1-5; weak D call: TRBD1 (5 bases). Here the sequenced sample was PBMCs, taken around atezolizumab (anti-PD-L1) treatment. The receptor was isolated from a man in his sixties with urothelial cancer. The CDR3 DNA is TGCGCCAGCAGCTTTGGGGGGGATCAGCCCCAGCATTTT. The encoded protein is CASSFGGDQPQHF.